This passage covers 26 T cell receptor beta chains from one sample sequenced in a study of shared clonotypes between healthy human individuals. Data came from immunoSEQ multiplex PCR; TCRdb stores just in-frame clones and leaves some out. The sample consists of millions of clones, approximately 94% of them appearing once. As defined, naive CD8 cells were CD45RO-negative and positively selected for CCR7, with terminally differentiated effector memory CD45RA+ cells excluded. The sequenced material came from naive CD8+ T cells sorted from blood. The origin of the receptors is a man aged 18 to 35 in good health.

The chain joins TRBV19 to TRBJ2-7, with unresolved D. Germline values: CDR1 LNHDA, CDR2 SQIVND (reference sequence). Trimming took 4 bases from V and 3 from J, leaving 10 bases between them. The CDR3 length is 13 residues. DNA of the CDR3: TGTGCCAGTAGTAGACAAGCTCTCTACGAGCAGTACTTC. Protein sequence: CASSRQALYEQYF.

This clone was recorded only once. This chain links TRBV4-2 with TRBJ2-7; possibly TRBD2 for D (5 bases). Germline V gene sequence: CDR1 LGHNA, CDR2 YNFKEQ. This CDR3 region has 16 residues. V was clipped by 0 bases and J by 3 bases, with 15 bases between them. The CDR3 DNA follows: TGTGCCAGCAGCCAAGAAGGTGGGCTAGCTCACTACGAGCAGTACTTC. Its protein product is CASSQEGGLAHYEQYF.

The V call is TRBV10-1, the J call TRBJ2-3, with D perhaps TRBD2 (6 bases). The CDR3 loop spans 13 amino acids. V was trimmed by 3 bases and J by 3 bases, leaving 7 bases between them. Germline CDR1 reads WNHNN; CDR2 reads SYGVQD (reference sequence). In nucleotides, the CDR3 is TGCGCCAGCAGTGATGCGGGAACAGATACGCAGTATTTT. The encoded protein is CASSDAGTDTQYF.

The chain links TRBV25-1 to TRBJ2-3; TRBD2 matches at 10 bases. Germline CDR1 MGHDK, CDR2 SYGVNS. The CDR3 totals 16 residues. The V and J ends lost 3 bases and 5 bases, in that order; junction bases with no gene match: 8. The CDR3 protein is CASSDWSGGAKDTQYF. The CDR3 DNA is TGTGCCAGCAGTGACTGGAGCGGGGGGGCCAAAGATACGCAGTATTTT.

As DNA, the CDR3 is TGTGCCAGCAGCTTAATGGTTTCGGATAGCAATCAGCCCCAGCATTTT. Its protein product is CASSLMVSDSNQPQHF. The V call is TRBV7-3, the J call TRBJ1-5; unclear D gene. V lost 1 base, J lost 0 bases, and 10 bases lay in between. CDR1 and CDR2 from the germline V gene are SGHTA and FQGTGA. The CDR3 sequence is 16 residues long.

The sample holds a few counts of this clone. The CDR3 DNA is TGTGCCAGCAGCCAGTGGCCGAACACTGAAGCTTTCTTT. Its translation: CASSQWPNTEAFF. V is TRBV14 and J is TRBJ1-1; no clear D gene. CDR1 and CDR2 (germline): SGHDN, FVKESK. V was trimmed by 3 bases and J by 1 base, leaving 6 bases between them. This CDR3 region has 13 residues.

The genes are TRBV27 and TRBJ2-1; the D gene is possibly TRBD2 (6 bases). From germline, CDR1 is MNHEY and CDR2 SMNVEV (reference sequence). V was pared by 5 bases and J by 6 bases, with 17 bases between. This CDR3 contains 15 residues. CDR3: CASSPGTAIPNEQFF. DNA for the CDR3: TGTGCCAGCAGTCCCGGGACTGCCATCCCCAATGAGCAGTTCTTC.

The DNA for the CDR3 is TGTGCCAGCAGCTTCCAGGGTAGTTTAAATACGCAGTATTTT. It specifies CASSFQGSLNTQYF. The V and J genes are TRBV5-6 and TRBJ2-3; a weak D match, TRBD1 (5 bases). CDR1 SGHDT and CDR2 YYEEEE come from the germline V gene. This CDR3 comprises 14 residues. V was cut by 2 bases and J by 7 bases, with 14 bases left in between. The whole variable domain, filled in from reference TRBV5-6 and TRBJ2-3, reads DAGVTQSPTHLIKTRGQQVTLRCSPKSGHDTVSWYQQALGQGPQFIFQYYEEEERQRGNFPDRFSGHQFPNYSSELNVNALLLGDSALYLCASSFQGSLNTQYFGPGTRLTVL.

The gene calls are TRBV15 and TRBJ2-7; D remains ambiguous. Germline CDR1 and CDR2: LNHNV and YYDKDF (reference sequence). This CDR3 region has 13 residues. V was trimmed by 0 bases and J by 5 bases, leaving 8 bases between them. The DNA for the CDR3 is TGTGCCACCAGCAGAGAAAAGGTTGACGAGCAGTACTTC. Its protein is CATSREKVDEQYF.

This sequence joins TRBV30 and TRBJ2-3, with D possibly being TRBD1 (6 bases). The germline gives CDR1 GTSNPN, CDR2 SVGIG (reference sequence). With 0 bases removed from V and 5 bases from J, the gap between germline ends came to 12 bases. This CDR3 contains 14 residues. This CDR3 reads CAWSVLGAGDTQYF. The CDR3 DNA sequence: TGTGCCTGGAGTGTATTGGGGGCAGGAGATACGCAGTATTTT.

The chain employs TRBV7-6 and TRBJ2-5; 8 bases align to TRBD1. V shed 5 bases and J 1 base; nucleotides not matched to a gene: 9. This CDR3 is 16 amino acids long. Looked up from germline, CDR1 is SGHVS and CDR2 is FNYEAQ. The CDR3 DNA reads as TGTGCCAGCAGCGGTCCTGGGACAGGACTCCAAGAGACCCAGTACTTC. Its protein product is CASSGPGTGLQETQYF.

The chain couples TRBV9 to TRBJ2-7; no definite D call. CDR3 length: 15 residues. V was pared by 4 bases and J by 5 bases, with 19 bases between. Per the germline V gene, CDR1 is SGDLS and CDR2 is YYNGEE. The CDR3 reads CASSSHVGSKDEQYF. CDR3 bases: TGTGCCAGCAGCTCCCACGTGGGGTCGAAGGACGAGCAGTACTTC.

On this clone itself: One base away lies a much larger clone, so this may be a sequencing read error. This chain uses TRBV6-6 with TRBJ2-2; D is unclear. This CDR3 has 11 residues. The V gene's germline CDR1 is MNHNY and CDR2 SVGAGI (reference sequence). Trimming left V 6 bases short and J 6 bases short, with 5 bases between. CDR3: CASSPPGELFF. The DNA for the CDR3 is TGTGCCAGCAGCCCTCCCGGGGAGCTGTTTTTT.

Comment on this clone: The junction does not match germline at one end; this may be a read error. The chain links TRBV7-7 to TRBJ2-3; D is undetermined. The CDR3 is made up of 14 amino acids. Germline CDR1 and CDR2: SSHAT and FNYEAQ (reference sequence). CDR3 sequence reads: CASSFGPSTDTQYF. CDR3 coding DNA: TGTGCTAGCAGCTTTGGACCTTCCACAGATACGCAGTATTTT.

The rearrangement joins TRBV6-6 to TRBJ2-5, with TRBD1 matching over 7 bases. The CDR3 runs 13 residues. After removal of 7 bases from V and 7 bases from J, the junction contained 9 bases not matched to a gene. Germline CDR1 and CDR2: MNHNY and SVGAGI (reference sequence). The CDR3 DNA reads TGTGCCAGCACGCTGACAGGGTCGGGGACCCAGTACTTC. As protein: CASTLTGSGTQYF.

The chain employs TRBV19 and TRBJ2-6; 9 bases align to TRBD2. The CDR3 is 16 residues long. V lost 5 bases to trimming and J lost 7 bases; unmatched junction nucleotides: 9. The germline V gene has CDR1 LNHDA and CDR2 SQIVND (reference sequence). The CDR3 reads CASSAGGGALANVLTF. The CDR3, as DNA: TGTGCCAGTAGTGCGGGCGGGGGGGCCCTTGCCAACGTCCTGACTTTC.

The chain couples TRBV19 to TRBJ2-7; D may be TRBD1 or TRBD2 (5 bases each). V lost 5 bases and J lost 3, with 17 bases in between. The CDR3 is 15 residues long. CDR1 and CDR2 (germline): LNHDA, SQIVND (reference sequence). This CDR3 reads CASSPGAGSHYEQYF. The CDR3 DNA follows: TGTGCCAGTAGTCCCGGGGCTGGGTCCCACTACGAGCAGTACTTC.

The chain is built from TRBV5-4 and TRBJ1-1; D is perhaps TRBD1 (6 bases). This CDR3 spans 15 amino acids. V gave up 5 bases and J gave up 2 bases, with 16 bases separating them. Germline CDR1 SGHNT, CDR2 YYREEE (reference sequence). CDR3 region: CASSSVGTPNTEAFF. DNA of the CDR3: TGTGCCAGCAGTTCCGTAGGGACACCCAACACTGAAGCTTTCTTT.

This clone was counted once. The chain joins TRBV6-5 to TRBJ2-5; D call uncertain. The CDR3 covers 16 residues. CDR1 and CDR2 (germline): MNHEY, SVGAGI. The V gene lost 0 bases and the J gene lost 4 bases, with 15 bases spanning the gap. The CDR3 sequence: CASSYSKQVTSETQYF. CDR3 DNA sequence: TGTGCCAGCAGTTACTCGAAACAAGTGACTTCAGAGACCCAGTACTTC.

This clone occurred once. J is TRBJ2-7 and V is TRBV7-3, with 9 bases aligning to TRBD1. The CDR3 consists of 14 residues. Germline V gene data show CDR1 as SGHTA and CDR2 as FQGTGA. V trimming: 4 bases; J trimming: 1 base; junction bases outside the gene matches: 2. This chain's CDR3 is CASSYGQGSYEQYF. The CDR3 nucleotides are TGTGCCAGCAGCTACGGACAGGGGTCCTACGAGCAGTACTTC. The complete variable domain, with remaining parts taken from reference TRBV7-3 and TRBJ2-7, reads GAGVSQTPSNKVTEKGKYVELRCDPISGHTALYWYRQSLGQGPEFLIYFQGTGAADDSGLPNDRFFAVRPEGSVSTLKIQRTERGDSAVYLCASSYGQGSYEQYFGPGTRLTVT.

Worth noting for this clone: Additional DNA sequences in this sample encode the identical CDR3. CDR3 in DNA: TGTGCCAGCAGCGTAGGAGGGACGGACTACGAGCAGTACTTC. Residues: CASSVGGTDYEQYF. The chain joins TRBV9 to TRBJ2-7; D may correspond to TRBD1 or TRBD2 (5 bases each). The CDR3 contains 14 residues. Looked up from germline, CDR1 is SGDLS and CDR2 is YYNGEE. Trimming took 0 bases from V and 3 from J, leaving 10 bases between them.

In the case of this clone: Other DNA sequences in this specimen translate into the identical CDR3. This chain joins TRBV30 and TRBJ2-7; D might be TRBD1 or TRBD2, each matching 6 bases. The CDR3 length is 12 residues. V shed 0 bases and J shed 4 bases, with 7 bases lying between them. Germline CDR1 is GTSNPN and CDR2 is SVGIG (reference sequence). CDR3 sequence (DNA): TGTGCCTGGAGTGTAGGGGGGTACGAGCAGTACTTC. Amino acid sequence: CAWSVGGYEQYF.

The chain employs TRBV13 and TRBJ2-7, with 7 bases that match TRBD2. Germline values: CDR1 PRHDT, CDR2 FYEKMQ (reference sequence). This CDR3 spans 15 amino acids. V shed 5 bases and J 5 bases; nucleotides not matched to a gene: 12. The CDR3 region is CASSPGGGEGDEQYF. CDR3 DNA: TGTGCCAGCAGCCCAGGCGGCGGGGAGGGCGACGAGCAGTACTTC. Using reference TRBV13 and TRBJ2-7 for the parts outside the CDR3, the full variable domain is AAGVIQSPRHLIKEKRETATLKCYPIPRHDTVYWYQQGPGQDPQFLISFYEKMQSDKGSIPDRFSAQQFSDYHSELNMSSLELGDSALYFCASSPGGGEGDEQYFGPGTRLTVT.

The rearrangement joins TRBV28 to TRBJ1-2; no clear D gene. Germline assignment: CDR1 MDHEN and CDR2 SYDVKM. The CDR3 length is 12 residues. The ends were cut back, 2 bases at V and 4 bases at J, with 5 bases in the middle. CDR3 residues: CASSLGTYGYTF. In nucleotides, the CDR3 is TGTGCCAGCAGTTTAGGCACCTATGGCTACACCTTC.

The gene calls are TRBV5-1 and TRBJ2-3; 9 bases match TRBD1. V was clipped by 4 bases and J by 0 bases; unmatched bases: 12. Germline V gene sequence: CDR1 SGHRS, CDR2 YFSETQ. The CDR3 is 18 residues long. Here the CDR3 DNA reads TGCGCCAGCAGCGTTTCCGGGACAGGGTATCTGAGCACAGATACGCAGTATTTT. Translating it yields CASSVSGTGYLSTDTQYF. Full variable domain (rest looked up from reference TRBV5-1 and TRBJ2-3): KAGVTQTPRYLIKTRGQQVTLSCSPISGHRSVSWYQQTPGQGLQFLFEYFSETQRNKGNFPGRFSGRQFSNSRSEMNVSTLELGDSALYLCASSVSGTGYLSTDTQYFGPGTRLTVL.

This rearrangement joins TRBV7-6 to TRBJ1-2; D unresolved. Trimming removed 2 bases from V and 4 bases from J, with 8 bases in between. The CDR3 spans 13 residues. CDR1 and CDR2 from the germline V gene are SGHVS and FNYEAQ. The DNA of the CDR3 is TGTGCCAGCAGCTTAAACCCAATCTATGGCTACACCTTC. Residues: CASSLNPIYGYTF.